These T cell receptor beta chains were read from a single sample in a study of cytomegalovirus exposure and HLA in healthy donors. Sequencing used immunoSEQ multiplex PCR; TCRdb keeps in-frame clones, though not all of them. Of over 150,000 clones listed, around 77% are singletons. Sequencing used PBMCs. Receptors were obtained from a woman aged 30 to 39 in good health and CMV-seronegative. CDR3s include the opening cysteine and the closing phenylalanine or tryptophan. Fields, in order: V gene, clone size, D gene, J gene, CDR3 DNA, CDR3 protein. A D gene is named only where the DNA matches it firmly. Where a row states a size, it is once, few, many or the class of an expanded clone; other rows omit it.

>TRBV6-5|.|TRBD1|TRBJ1-2
TGTGCCAGCAGTTTGACAGGGGCTATGGTGTCCTTC
CASSLTGAMVSF
>TRBV6-1|.|TRBD2|TRBJ2-7
TGTGCCAGCAGGAAACTAGCGGGGGGCTACGAGCAGTACTTC
CASRKLAGGYEQYF
>TRBV29-1|.|.|TRBJ2-5
TGCAGCGTAGACCTAGGGGTAGGGGCCCAGTACTTC
CSVDLGVGAQYF
>TRBV21-1|.|.|TRBJ2-7
TGTGCCAGCAGCCCGGGAGGGGGGAGGGGATCCTACGAGCAGTACTTC
CASSPGGGRGSYEQYF
>TRBV9|.|TRBD2|TRBJ2-5
TGTGCCAGCAGCCCGGCGGGGGGCCTGCAAGAGACCCAGTACTTC
CASSPAGGLQETQYF
>TRBV19|.|.|TRBJ2-2
TGTGCCAGTAGTATAGATCAGGTATCTCACACCGGGGAGCTGTTTTTT
CASSIDQVSHTGELFF
>TRBV19|.|TRBD1|TRBJ2-1
TGTGCCAGTAGTACCCGGGACAGCCCCTACAATGAGCAGTTCTTC
CASSTRDSPYNEQFF
>TRBV5-1|.|.|TRBJ2-4
TGCGCCAGCAGCTTCTCCAGCGGGCCCTCAAACATTCAGTACTTC
CASSFSSGPSNIQYF
>TRBV27|few|TRBD1|TRBJ2-1
TGTGCCAGCAGTTTATACAGGGGATCCTACAATGAGCAGTTCTTC
CASSLYRGSYNEQFF
>TRBV18|.|.|TRBJ2-7
TGTGCCAGCTCACCACCCCCAGGGCCCTACGAGCAGTACTTC
CASSPPPGPYEQYF
>TRBV10-3|.|.|TRBJ1-6
TGTGCCATCAGTGCGGGGGAAACTAATTATAATTCACCCCTCCACTTT
CAISAGETNYNSPLHF
>TRBV27|few|.|TRBJ1-4
TGTGCCAGCAGTACCCACAGAGTTCCAACTAATGAAAAACTGTTTTTT
CASSTHRVPTNEKLFF
>TRBV4-1|.|.|TRBJ2-1
TGCGCCAGCAGCCAAGTTCGGGAGTACAATGAGCAGTTCTTC
CASSQVREYNEQFF
>TRBV15|.|.|TRBJ2-7
TGTGCCACCTCGCCTAGCGCGGACTCCTACGAGCAGTACTTC
CATSPSADSYEQYF
>TRBV29-1|.|TRBD2|TRBJ2-1
TGCAGCGTTGTGGCGGGAGGGCCATACAATGAGCAGTTCTTC
CSVVAGGPYNEQFF
>TRBV18|.|TRBD2|TRBJ2-5
TGTGCCAGCTCACCACGACTAGCGGGTAGAATGTCCCAGTACTTC
CASSPRLAGRMSQYF
>TRBV2|.|TRBD1|TRBJ1-2
TGTGCCAGCCACAGGGGAAACTATGGCTACACCTTC
CASHRGNYGYTF
>TRBV7-9|.|TRBD1|TRBJ2-2
TGTGCCAGCAGTCCCCGGGGGACAGGGGTCATCGGGGAGCTGTTTTTT
CASSPRGTGVIGELFF
>TRBV7-8|.|.|TRBJ2-2
TGTGCCAGCAGCTCCCTTATTAGGACTTTCGGGGAGCTGTTTTTT
CASSSLIRTFGELFF
>TRBV18|.|TRBD1|TRBJ1-6
TGTGCCAGCTCACCTAAGGACAGGGTCGCTTCAAATTCACCCCTCCACTTT
CASSPKDRVASNSPLHF
>TRBV18|once|.|TRBJ1-3
TGTGCCAGCTCACCAATCAACTCTGGAAACACCATATATTTT
CASSPINSGNTIYF
>TRBV7-9|.|.|TRBJ1-6
TGTGCCAGCAGCTTATACGTTAACACGAATTCACCCCTCCACTTT
CASSLYVNTNSPLHF
>TRBV7-9|.|.|TRBJ1-1
TGTGCCAGCAGCTTAGAGCGGGACAAAGCTTTCTTT
CASSLERDKAFF
>TRBV6-6|few|TRBD1|TRBJ2-5
TGTGCCAGCAGTTATCACGGACAGGGGGGGGAGACCCAGTACTTC
CASSYHGQGGETQYF
>TRBV6-5|.|.|TRBJ1-4
TGTGCCAGCAGTTACTCACGGGGTTATGAAAAACTGTTTTTT
CASSYSRGYEKLFF
>TRBV5-1|.|.|TRBJ1-5
TGCGCCAGCAGCTTGAGGAGGGATCAGCCCCAGCATTTT
CASSLRRDQPQHF
>TRBV5-1|.|TRBD2|TRBJ2-2
TGCGCCAGCAGCTTGATAGCGGGATTCTCGAACACCGGGGAGCTGTTTTTT
CASSLIAGFSNTGELFF
>TRBV6-6|.|TRBD1|TRBJ1-3
TGTGCCAGCAGTCTACAGGGGGCCGGTGACACCATATATTTT
CASSLQGAGDTIYF
>TRBV10-3|once|TRBD2|TRBJ2-7
TGTGCCATCACCGGACTAGCGGGAGGCCTAGGGCAGTACTTC
CAITGLAGGLGQYF
>TRBV7-8|.|.|TRBJ2-5
TGTGCCAGCAGCCCGGACTACTCCTATGAGACCCAGTACTTC
CASSPDYSYETQYF
>TRBV5-1|.|.|TRBJ2-1
TGCGCCAGCAGGTCTCAGGGTTCGCCCTCCTACAATGAGCAGTTCTTC
CASRSQGSPSYNEQFF
>TRBV9|few|TRBD2|TRBJ2-1
TGTGCCAGCAGCTTGACTAGCGGGGGGGCACGCTCCTACAATGAGCAGTTCTTC
CASSLTSGGARSYNEQFF
>TRBV5-1|.|.|TRBJ2-7
TGCGCCAGCAGCTTGGGCGGGAATTCCTACGAGCAGTACTTC
CASSLGGNSYEQYF
>TRBV4-1|.|.|TRBJ2-5
TGCGCCAGCAGCCAAGAAGGGGCAGTCCAAGAGACCCAGTACTTC
CASSQEGAVQETQYF
>TRBV6-5|.|.|TRBJ1-1
TGTGCCAGCAGTTACTGGACAACAAAAAACGAAGCTTTCTTT
CASSYWTTKNEAFF
>TRBV30|.|TRBD1|TRBJ2-5
TGTGCCTGGGTGACAGGGGCGGGAGAGACCCAGTACTTC
CAWVTGAGETQYF
>TRBV5-1|.|.|TRBJ2-3
TGCGCCAGCGGGGATGGGAGGACACCCGGCACAGATACGCAGTATTTT
CASGDGRTPGTDTQYF
>TRBV27|.|.|TRBJ1-5
TGTGCCAGCAGTTTATTCCTGAGCCAGCCCCAGCATTTT
CASSLFLSQPQHF
>TRBV5-1|.|TRBD2|TRBJ2-7
TGCGCCAGCAGCCAGACTAGCGGGAGTTCGGGCGAGCAGTACTTC
CASSQTSGSSGEQYF
>TRBV28|.|.|TRBJ1-4
TGTGCCAGCAGCGGGTCTCGTAATGAAAAACTGTTTTTT
CASSGSRNEKLFF
>TRBV5-1|.|TRBD1|TRBJ2-2
TGCGCCAGCAGCCAGCTCGGGACAGGCAACACCGGGGAGCTGTTTTTT
CASSQLGTGNTGELFF
>TRBV4-1|.|.|TRBJ2-4
TGCGCCAGCAGCCAACTTCCCCCCGGGATCGCCAAAAACATTCAGTACTTC
CASSQLPPGIAKNIQYF
>TRBV5-1|.|TRBD1|TRBJ2-1
TGCGCCAGCAGCTCGACAGGGGCGCGGGGCAATGAGCAGTTCTTC
CASSSTGARGNEQFF
>TRBV7-2|few|TRBD1|TRBJ2-5
TGTGCCAGCAGCCCTGACAGGGTTGTCGAGACCCAGTACTTC
CASSPDRVVETQYF
>TRBV7-9|.|.|TRBJ2-7
TGTTCCAGCACCACGATGAAACCGACAGGAACGGGGGAGCAGTACTTC
CSSTTMKPTGTGEQYF
>TRBV5-1|.|.|TRBJ2-3
TGCGCCAGCAGCTTGGCTGTAGCGGTGAGCACAGATACGCAGTATTTT
CASSLAVAVSTDTQYF
>TRBV29-1|.|.|TRBJ1-1
TGCAGCGCTAAATCCGGGGGGCCTGAAGCTTTCTTT
CSAKSGGPEAFF
>TRBV6-1|.|.|TRBJ1-1
TGTGCCAGCAACCTCGGGAACACTGAAGCTTTCTTT
CASNLGNTEAFF
>TRBV6-5|.|TRBD2|TRBJ2-1
TGTGCCAGCAGTGGACTAGCGGGGTACAATGAGCAGTTCTTC
CASSGLAGYNEQFF
>TRBV10-2|few|.|TRBJ2-1
TGCGCCAGCAGTGAGCGGGAGACCTACAATGAGCAGTTCTTC
CASSERETYNEQFF